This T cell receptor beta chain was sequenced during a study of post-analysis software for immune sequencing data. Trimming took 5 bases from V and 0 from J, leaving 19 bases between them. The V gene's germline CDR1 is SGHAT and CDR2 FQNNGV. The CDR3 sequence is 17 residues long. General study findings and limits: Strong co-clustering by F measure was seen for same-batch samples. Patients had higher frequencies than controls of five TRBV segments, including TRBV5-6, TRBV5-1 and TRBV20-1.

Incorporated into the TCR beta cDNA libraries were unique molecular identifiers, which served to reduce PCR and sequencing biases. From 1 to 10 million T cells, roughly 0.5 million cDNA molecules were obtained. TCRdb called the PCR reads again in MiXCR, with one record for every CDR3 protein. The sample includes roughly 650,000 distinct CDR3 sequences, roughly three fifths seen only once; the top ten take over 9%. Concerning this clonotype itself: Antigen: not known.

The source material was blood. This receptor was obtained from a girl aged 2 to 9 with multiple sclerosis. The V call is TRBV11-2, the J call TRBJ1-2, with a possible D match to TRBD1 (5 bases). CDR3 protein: CASSPSQTAFTNYGYTF. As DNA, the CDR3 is TGTGCCAGCAGCCCCTCCCAGACAGCTTTTACTAACTATGGCTACACCTTC.